This TCR beta chain stems from a study of shared clonotypes between healthy human individuals. Study in general: Per-donor plates numbered three CD4 naive, three CD4 memory, two CD8 naive and one CD8 memory. Findings of the study overall: Some clonotypes were shared by all four sorted-subset donors, while others were not shared. The non-shared ones had lower generation probabilities than the shared ones. Enrolling few donors narrowed the genetic and exposure-history diversity that was represented.

With regard to this clone: Its target is unknown.

Each replicate PCR on the sorted subsets used 150 to 200 ng DNA (around 30,000 T cell genomes). The protocol was immunoSEQ multiplex PCR, while the TCRdb copy is restricted to in-frame clones and leaves out a portion. Of 2 million to 2.5 million clones listed, approximately 93% are singletons. This receptor was taken from a man between 18 and 29 years old in good health. Some clones in this sample may be carry-over from other donors' samples. Sequencing input: naive CD4+ T cells from PBMCs. The subset: CD45RA+ positively selected.

CDR3 DNA sequence: TGTGCCAGTAGTCTAACCGGGGCCGAGGTCAACTATGGCTACACCTTC. Amino acids: CASSLTGAEVNYGYTF. The rearrangement links TRBV19 to TRBJ1-2; tentative D call: TRBD1 (5 bases). Trimming took off 5 bases at V and 2 bases at J, with 18 bases between the two ends. In germline, CDR1 is LNHDA, CDR2 SQIVND (reference sequence). The CDR3 length is 16 residues.